This entry features one TCR beta chain sequence. This sample was taken from a study of blood T cell repertoires in COVID-19. Background on the study: T cells, B-cell-depleted T cells, or PBMCs supplied cDNA or gDNA.

The CDR3 runs to 15 residues. V was shortened by 6 bases and J by 10 bases, with 19 bases between the two germline ends. Germline V CDR1 and CDR2: MDHEN, SYDVKM. TCRdb's copy holds only in-frame clones and misses some; the assay was immunoSEQ multiplex PCR. The table shows roughly 170,000 clones, with under 90% occurring only once. This receptor was identified in a man between 60 and 70 years old who had recovered from COVID-19. The V gene is TRBV28, the J gene TRBJ1-6, with TRBD1 as a possible D gene (6 bases). The source material was PBMCs or T cells enriched from blood (not recorded which). CDR3 protein: CASRRGPGGGSPLHF. DNA for the CDR3: TGTGCCAGCAGGCGGGGGCCGGGTGGTGGGTCACCCCTCCACTTT.